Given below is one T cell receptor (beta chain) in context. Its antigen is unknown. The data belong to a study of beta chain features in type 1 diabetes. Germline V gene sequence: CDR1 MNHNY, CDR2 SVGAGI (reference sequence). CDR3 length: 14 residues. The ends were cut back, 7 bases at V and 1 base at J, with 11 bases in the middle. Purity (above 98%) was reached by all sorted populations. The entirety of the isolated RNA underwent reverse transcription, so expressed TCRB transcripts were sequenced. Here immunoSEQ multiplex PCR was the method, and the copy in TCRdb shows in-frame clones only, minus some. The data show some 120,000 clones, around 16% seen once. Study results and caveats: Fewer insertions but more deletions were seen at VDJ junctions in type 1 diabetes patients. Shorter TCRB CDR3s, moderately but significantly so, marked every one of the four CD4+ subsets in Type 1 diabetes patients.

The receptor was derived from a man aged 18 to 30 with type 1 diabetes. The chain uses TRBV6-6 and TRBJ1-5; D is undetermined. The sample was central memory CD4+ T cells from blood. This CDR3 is CASNVAGSNQPQHF. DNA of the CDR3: TGTGCCAGCAACGTTGCCGGGAGCAATCAGCCCCAGCATTTT.